The 25 T cell receptor beta chains in this list originate from one sample, sequenced in a study of cytomegalovirus exposure and HLA in healthy donors. Use of 60 Vbeta and 13 Jbeta primers characterized the PCR. Assay used: immunoSEQ multiplex PCR; TCRdb lists only in-frame clones, some missing. The sample consists of about 160,000 clones, over 75% of them appearing once. The material sequenced was PBMCs. All receptors come from a man in his forties in good health and CMV-seronegative.

This clone occurred a few times. This rearrangement joins TRBV7-8 to TRBJ1-6; 7 bases match TRBD1. Germline trimming cut 3 bases from V and 0 bases from J; bases unmatched to any gene: 11. Germline assignment: CDR1 SGHVS and CDR2 FQNEAQ. The CDR3 has 19 amino acids. In DNA, the CDR3 is TGTGCCAGCAGCTTCCATAGTCCGACAGGGAGCTCCTATAATTCACCCCTCCACTTT. Its translation is CASSFHSPTGSSYNSPLHF.

This clone has only one observation. The CDR3 spells CASTLTGTGETQYF. As DNA, the CDR3 is TGTGCCAGCACCCTTACAGGGACGGGGGAGACCCAGTACTTC. This sequence joins TRBV9 and TRBJ2-5; a weak D match, TRBD1 (6 bases). The CDR3 is 14 amino acids. Trimming removed 6 bases at V and 5 bases at J, with 17 bases between. CDR1 is SGDLS and CDR2 is YYNGEE in the germline V gene.

The V gene is TRBV6-1, the J gene TRBJ1-1; D unclear. The CDR3 contains 14 residues. Between the trimmed V and J ends, which lost 1 base and 3 bases, there was a span of 9 bases. Germline CDR1 reads MNHNS; CDR2 reads SASEGT. In DNA, the CDR3 is TGTGCCAGCAGTGAAGGCGGGTGGGACACTGAAGCTTTCTTT. Protein: CASSEGGWDTEAFF.

The CDR3 here is CASSEMIAGVGSPLHF. CDR3 coding DNA: TGTGCCAGCAGTGAAATGATAGCCGGGGTGGGGTCACCCCTCCACTTT. The gene calls are TRBV2 and TRBJ1-6; D not certain. CDR1 is SNHLY, CDR2 FYNNEI, per germline. This CDR3 region has 16 residues. Trimming removed 2 bases from V and 10 bases from J, with 18 bases in between.

The V call is TRBV19, the J call TRBJ2-7; 10 bases are shared with TRBD1. Germline CDR1 reads LNHDA; CDR2 reads SQIVND (reference sequence). With V trimmed by 5 bases and J by 4 bases, 8 bases remained unmatched. The CDR3 extends over 15 amino acids. The chain's CDR3 is CASSPQGQGFYEQYF. CDR3 nucleotides: TGTGCCAGTAGTCCCCAGGGACAGGGGTTTTACGAGCAGTACTTC.

The chain combines TRBV5-8 with TRBJ1-1, with a tentative D call TRBD1 (6 bases). Trimming shortened V by 3 bases and J by 1 base, and 13 bases separated the two germline ends. The V gene's germline CDR1 is SGHTS and CDR2 YDEGEE. CDR3 size: 15 residues. The CDR3 DNA is TGTGCCAGCAGCTATTCCGGACAGTGGAACACTGAAGCTTTCTTT. Its translation: CASSYSGQWNTEAFF.

This clone appeared a few times. The chain couples TRBV6-5 to TRBJ1-2; D unclear. The CDR3 runs 14 residues. CDR1 MNHEY and CDR2 SVGAGI come from the germline V gene. V was clipped by 2 bases and J by 6 bases, with 13 bases between them. DNA for the CDR3: TGTGCCAGCAGTTACGGAAAAGACGGGAATGGCTACACCTTC. Its translation: CASSYGKDGNGYTF.

Only a few counts were recorded for this clone. The chain recombines TRBV19 with TRBJ2-7, with 7 bases aligning to TRBD2. This CDR3 has 13 amino acids. V lost 5 bases to trimming and J lost 3 bases; unmatched junction nucleotides: 4. From germline, CDR1 is LNHDA and CDR2 SQIVND (reference sequence). The CDR3 coding sequence is TGTGCCAGTAGTGTGCGGGGGAACTACGAGCAGTACTTC. This translates into CASSVRGNYEQYF.

This chain links TRBV11-2 with TRBJ2-3; D unresolved. V gave up 3 bases and J gave up 6 bases, with 10 bases separating them. Germline V lookup: CDR1 SGHAT, CDR2 FQNNGV. The CDR3 is 13 amino acids. DNA of the CDR3: TGTGCCAGCAGCTTTGCAGGTTGGGATACGCAGTATTTT. Translated: CASSFAGWDTQYF.

This clone was detected once. V is TRBV6-5 and J is TRBJ2-7; 7 nucleotides line up with TRBD1. Losses at the gene ends were 10 bases for V and 0 bases for J; bases not matched to a gene: 3. In germline, CDR1 is MNHEY, CDR2 SVGAGI. This CDR3 region has 12 residues. The CDR3 protein is CATRDSSYEQYF. The CDR3 region has the DNA TGTGCCACCAGGGACAGCTCCTACGAGCAGTACTTC.

V gene TRBV4-3 combines with J gene TRBJ2-7; no firm D call. This CDR3 is 15 amino acids long. From germline, CDR1 is LGHNA and CDR2 YSLEER. The V and J ends lost 8 bases and 3 bases respectively, with 20 bases between them. The CDR3 is CASAVSRGEHYEQYF. CDR3 coding DNA: TGCGCCAGCGCAGTCTCGAGAGGCGAACACTACGAGCAGTACTTC.

The genes are TRBV7-9 and TRBJ2-5, with TRBD2 matching over 9 bases. Germline trimming cut 4 bases from V and 2 bases from J; bases unmatched to any gene: 8. The germline V gene has CDR1 SEHNR and CDR2 FQNEAQ (reference sequence). This CDR3 has 16 residues. The CDR3 DNA follows: TGTGCCAGCAGCTCATCTGGCGGGGGGGCTCAAGAGACCCAGTACTTC. Protein product: CASSSSGGGAQETQYF.

The CDR3 sequence: CASSYRTGVLNEQFF. CDR3 DNA sequence: TGTGCCAGCAGTTATCGGACAGGAGTTCTCAATGAGCAGTTCTTC. V gene TRBV6-5 combines with J gene TRBJ2-1; 7 bases are shared with TRBD1. The CDR3 consists of 15 residues. V lost 3 bases and J lost 6; bases outside the gene matches: 8. Germline V gives CDR1 MNHEY, CDR2 SVGAGI.

V and J are TRBV4-2 and TRBJ2-5; D ambiguous. The CDR3 consists of 14 residues. Trimming took 1 base from V and 7 from J, leaving 13 bases between them. Germline assignment: CDR1 LGHNA and CDR2 YNFKEQ. CDR3 nucleotides: TGTGCCAGCAGCCAAGGGAATACCCCGGGGACCCAGTACTTC. Translation: CASSQGNTPGTQYF.

The chain combines TRBV7-6 with TRBJ2-1; no reliable D call. The length of the CDR3 is 13 residues. Trimming took 2 bases from V and 5 from J, leaving 7 bases between them. From germline, CDR1 is SGHVS and CDR2 FNYEAQ. CDR3 sequence reads: CASSLYSNNEQFF. The CDR3 DNA reads as TGTGCCAGCAGCTTATACAGCAACAATGAGCAGTTCTTC. Supplemented by reference TRBV7-6 and TRBJ2-1, the full variable domain reads GAGVSQSPRYKVTKRGQDVALRCDPISGHVSLYWYRQALGQGPEFLTYFNYEAQQDKSGLPNDRFSAERPEGSISTLTIQRTEQRDSAMYRCASSLYSNNEQFFGPGTRLTVL.

The V and J genes are TRBV5-4 and TRBJ1-2; 9 bases are a match to TRBD1. V dropped 4 bases and J dropped 8; count of bases not matched to a gene: 15. Germline V CDR1 and CDR2: SGHNT, YYREEE (reference sequence). This CDR3 spans 16 amino acids. CDR3 residues: CASSHIQGMTGGGYTF. For the CDR3, the DNA is TGTGCCAGCAGCCACATCCAAGGAATGACAGGGGGAGGCTACACCTTC.

This sequence joins TRBV30 and TRBJ2-7, with TRBD1 matching over 11 bases. This CDR3 has 13 amino acids. V trimming: 5 bases; J trimming: 3 bases; junction bases outside the gene matches: 3. Germline lookup yields CDR1 GTSNPN and CDR2 SVGIG (reference sequence). The CDR3 loop is CAWSGTGGYEQYF. The CDR3 DNA is TGTGCCTGGTCCGGGACAGGGGGCTACGAGCAGTACTTC.

This clone was found a few times. Other DNA sequences from this sample encode an identical CDR3 as well. The chain uses TRBV5-6 and TRBJ2-7; 7 bases are shared with TRBD1. From germline, CDR1 is SGHDT and CDR2 YYEEEE. This CDR3 has 15 residues. V was clipped by 0 bases and J by 0 bases; unmatched bases: 3. In DNA form, the CDR3 reads TGTGCCAGCAGCTTGGCCGCAGGGGGCTCCTACGAGCAGTACTTC. This sequence encodes CASSLAAGGSYEQYF.

This clone occurred a few times. CDR3 residues: CASSGSGGAEDEQFF. Written as DNA, the CDR3 is TGTGCCAGCAGCGGTAGCGGGGGGGCGGAGGATGAGCAGTTCTTC. The chain combines TRBV7-9 with TRBJ2-1; the match to TRBD2 covers 11 bases. V shed 5 bases and J 8 bases; nucleotides not matched to a gene: 8. CDR3 size: 15 residues. Per the germline V gene, CDR1 is SEHNR and CDR2 is FQNEAQ (reference sequence).

The chain carries TRBV28 and TRBJ1-5; a possible D gene is TRBD1 (6 bases). The CDR3 consists of 14 residues. CDR1 and CDR2 from the germline V gene are MDHEN and SYDVKM. Trimming left V 7 bases short and J 6 bases short, with 16 bases between. CDR3 region: CASMGARDTQPQHF. The DNA of the CDR3 is TGTGCCAGCATGGGAGCCAGGGACACTCAGCCCCAGCATTTT.

The rearrangement joins TRBV5-6 to TRBJ2-1; D is ambiguous. Germline assignment: CDR1 SGHDT and CDR2 YYEEEE. With 0 bases removed from V and 4 bases from J, the gap between germline ends came to 8 bases. This CDR3 is 14 amino acids long. CDR3 in amino acids: CASSLGRSYNEQFF. CDR3 DNA: TGTGCCAGCAGCTTGGGGCGGAGTTACAATGAGCAGTTCTTC. The full variable domain, rest sourced from reference TRBV5-6 and TRBJ2-1, is DAGVTQSPTHLIKTRGQQVTLRCSPKSGHDTVSWYQQALGQGPQFIFQYYEEEERQRGNFPDRFSGHQFPNYSSELNVNALLLGDSALYLCASSLGRSYNEQFFGPGTRLTVL.

This rearrangement joins TRBV14 to TRBJ2-3, with TRBD2 matching over 8 bases. The CDR3 consists of 16 residues. Germline CDR1 SGHDN, CDR2 FVKESK. The ends lost 1 base at V and 6 bases at J; junction bases unmatched: 9. CDR3 in DNA: TGTGCCAGCAGCCAAGGTCTCGGCGGGGGGTATGATACGCAGTATTTT. Translated: CASSQGLGGGYDTQYF.

This clone was picked up many times. The chain employs TRBV6-6 and TRBJ1-1; D might be TRBD1 (5 bases). V shed 4 bases and J shed 10 bases, with 16 bases lying between them. The CDR3 extends over 13 amino acids. Germline CDR1 is MNHNY and CDR2 is SVGAGI (reference sequence). CDR3 sequence reads: CASSFPLQGGAFF. The CDR3 DNA is TGTGCCAGCAGTTTTCCCCTCCAGGGAGGAGCTTTCTTT.

A word on this clone: At one end the junction does not follow the germline gene, possibly because of a read error. CDR3 sequence reads: CASSLGLTASGGWGF. CDR3 coding DNA: TGCGCCAGCAGCCTGGGCCTGACGGCTTCGGGAGGATGGGGCTTC. This chain joins TRBV4-1 and TRBJ1-2; D ambiguous. This CDR3 comprises 15 residues. The germline CDR1 and CDR2 sequences are MGHRA and YSYEKL.

The gene calls are TRBV7-9 and TRBJ2-7; TRBD1 matches 7 bases. The CDR3 extends over 12 amino acids. The ends lost 1 base at V and 10 bases at J; junction bases unmatched: 4. Germline values: CDR1 SEHNR, CDR2 FQNEAQ (reference sequence). DNA of the CDR3: TGTGCCAGCAGCTTAGGGGCAGGGGGACAGTACTTC. The encoded protein is CASSLGAGGQYF.